This T cell receptor (beta chain) was recorded in a study of blood T cell repertoires in COVID-19. Background on the study: Collection of acute and convalescent COVID-19 samples took place in the United States, Italy and Spain. The analysed material was cDNA or gDNA that came from T cells, B-cell-depleted T cells, or PBMCs.

With 3 bases removed from V and 4 bases from J, the gap between germline ends came to 9 bases. The CDR3 consists of 12 residues. CDR1 is DFQATT and CDR2 is SNEGSKA in the germline V gene (reference sequence). In the authors' methods: Estimates of nucleated cell counts were drawn from the amplification of reference gene primers. The protocol was immunoSEQ multiplex PCR, while the TCRdb copy is restricted to in-frame clones and leaves out a portion. V and J calls and clone size are copied from that table; D and trimming were computed from the DNA. The profile shows 240,000 or so clones, roughly four fifths of them singletons.

Sequencing input: peripheral blood. This sequence joins TRBV20-1 and TRBJ1-1; no definite D call. This clonotype originated in a man under 40 who had recovered from COVID-19. The DNA for the CDR3 is TGCAGTGCTAGTTCCCGGGGCACTGAAGCTTTCTTT. Translated, it gives CSASSRGTEAFF.